This record covers a single TCR beta chain. The data were obtained in a study of control samples from healthy donors and cancer patients. V was pared by 0 bases and J by 10 bases, with 15 bases between. Germline V lookup: CDR1 LGHDT, CDR2 YNNKEL (reference sequence). The CDR3 has 15 residues. Profiling relied on immunoSEQ multiplex PCR, and the TCRdb table lists in-frame clones only, not all of them. In the table there are roughly 25,000 clones, roughly 88% of which are singletons. This receptor was taken from a man over 45 with lung cancer. The specimen sequenced was PBMCs. The V gene is TRBV3-1 (or the pseudogene TRBV3-2), the J gene TRBJ1-4; D not certain. CDR3 nucleotides: TGTGCCAGCAGCCAAGATTCTGTGCCCGGAGGAAAACTGTTTTTT. The encoded protein is CASSQDSVPGGKLFF.